The 26 T cell receptor beta chains given below trace back to one sample, sequenced in a study of blood T cell repertoires in COVID-19. Sequencing used immunoSEQ multiplex PCR; TCRdb keeps in-frame clones, though not all of them. The sample carries about 140,000 clones, around 87% recorded once. The material sequenced was peripheral blood. Every receptor here comes from a human donor in a cohort sampled during active COVID-19.

This clone was seen only a few times. This chain's CDR3 is CSVAGDREVRGEQYF. As DNA, the CDR3 is TGCAGCGTTGCGGGGGACAGGGAGGTTAGGGGTGAGCAGTACTTC. V and J are TRBV29-1 and TRBJ2-7, with TRBD1 matching 9 bases. In germline, CDR1 is SQVTM, CDR2 ANQGSEA. V dropped 4 bases and J dropped 7; count of bases not matched to a gene: 14. The CDR3 runs to 15 residues.

V gene TRBV5-1 combines with J gene TRBJ1-2, with 9 bases fitting TRBD1. V shed 5 bases, J shed 7 bases, and the junction held 6 bases outside the gene matches. From germline, CDR1 is SGHRS and CDR2 YFSETQ. The CDR3 has 13 residues. The CDR3 region has the DNA TGCGCCAGCAGGCCGGGACAGGGAGGTGGCTACACCTTC. Residues: CASRPGQGGGYTF.

V is TRBV28 and J is TRBJ1-5; tentatively, D is TRBD1 (5 bases). The CDR3 extends over 14 amino acids. Germline values: CDR1 MDHEN, CDR2 SYDVKM. Trimming pared 3 bases from V and 6 bases from J, leaving 12 bases between. The CDR3 loop reads CASSLAGGSQPQHF. Here the CDR3 DNA reads TGTGCCAGCAGTTTGGCCGGGGGGAGTCAGCCCCAGCATTTT.

The V gene is TRBV19, the J gene TRBJ1-5; no definite D call. The CDR3 length is 14 residues. The germline V gene encodes CDR1 LNHDA and CDR2 SQIVND (reference sequence). With 1 base removed from V and 8 bases from J, the gap between germline ends came to 12 bases. The CDR3 loop reads CASSIVNGNEPQHF. In DNA, the CDR3 is TGTGCCAGTAGTATAGTAAACGGGAATGAGCCCCAGCATTTT.

The rearrangement uses TRBV2 and TRBJ2-7, with 8 bases matching TRBD1. Germline trimming cut 3 bases from V and 3 bases from J; bases unmatched to any gene: 10. The CDR3 has 16 amino acids. Germline loops: CDR1 SNHLY, CDR2 FYNNEI. The CDR3 region has the DNA TGTGCCAGCAGTGAGCCCCGGGTAGACAGGGGCTACGAGCAGTACTTC. The encoded protein is CASSEPRVDRGYEQYF.

The V gene is TRBV28, the J gene TRBJ2-3; 8 bases are a match to TRBD1. V was clipped by 2 bases and J by 2 bases; unmatched bases: 3. This CDR3 is 15 amino acids long. The germline V gene encodes CDR1 MDHEN and CDR2 SYDVKM. CDR3 bases: TGTGCCAGCAGTTTAGGGACAGGAGACACAGATACGCAGTATTTT. Its translation: CASSLGTGDTDTQYF.

This chain joins TRBV29-1 and TRBJ2-3, with 7 nucleotides matching TRBD2. V lost 0 bases and J lost 4; bases outside the gene matches: 13. The CDR3 has 17 residues. Germline V gene sequence: CDR1 SQVTM, CDR2 ANQGSEA. CDR3 in amino acids: CSVEDLFGGGPPDTQYF. CDR3 bases: TGCAGCGTTGAAGATTTATTTGGGGGAGGGCCCCCAGATACGCAGTATTTT.

The chain joins TRBV18 to TRBJ2-5; 13 positions match TRBD2. Trimming removed 4 bases from V and 2 bases from J; junction bases left unmatched: 4. CDR3 length equals 16 residues. CDR1 is KGHSH, CDR2 LQKENI, per germline. The CDR3 region has the DNA TGTGCCAGCTCACTTGGACTAGCGGGAGATCAAGAGACCCAGTACTTC. Encoded protein: CASSLGLAGDQETQYF.

The chain links TRBV6-6 to TRBJ1-2, with 9 bases identical to TRBD1. Germline V CDR1 and CDR2: MNHNY, SVGAGI (reference sequence). V lost 2 bases, J lost 1 base, and 5 bases stayed unmatched. This CDR3 region has 16 residues. CDR3 DNA: TGTGCCAGCAGTTACCCGGGACAGGGAGTTAACTATGGCTACACCTTC. Translated, it gives CASSYPGQGVNYGYTF.

The genes are TRBV6-5 and TRBJ1-1; the D is unclear. V lost 6 bases to trimming and J lost 6 bases, with 17 bases between them. CDR1 is MNHEY and CDR2 is SVGAGI in the germline V gene. The length of the CDR3 is 14 residues. The chain's CDR3 is CASRQSRGMAEAFF. The DNA for the CDR3 is TGTGCCAGCAGACAAAGCCGGGGTATGGCTGAAGCTTTCTTT.

V and J are TRBV23-1 and TRBJ2-3; TRBD2 matches at 7 bases. TRBV23-1 is an ORF; its function is uncertain. The CDR3 consists of 14 residues. Trimming took 3 bases from V and 11 from J; bases not matched to a gene: 11. The CDR3: CASSQVAGVNWQYF. CDR3 nucleotides: TGCGCCAGCAGTCAGGTCGCGGGGGTTAATTGGCAGTATTTT.

The chain employs TRBV6-5 and TRBJ1-3, with D perhaps matching TRBD1 (5 bases). V lost 5 bases and J lost 4, with 12 bases in between. Per the germline V gene, CDR1 is MNHEY and CDR2 is SVGAGI. This CDR3 spans 14 amino acids. CDR3 DNA sequence: TGTGCCAGCAGTCCCCGGGGGGTGGGAAACACCATATATTTT. This sequence encodes CASSPRGVGNTIYF.

The chain recombines TRBV6-5 with TRBJ2-1; TRBD2 agrees at 9 bases. Germline lookup yields CDR1 MNHEY and CDR2 SVGAGI. The J segment lost 7 bases and the V segment lost 0 bases, leaving 7 bases of the junction unmatched. The CDR3 loop spans 16 amino acids. CDR3 nucleotides: TGTGCCAGCAGTTACTCAGGGCTAGCGGGACAGAATGAGCAGTTCTTC. It specifies CASSYSGLAGQNEQFF.

The J gene is TRBJ2-7, the V gene TRBV27, with 7 nucleotides matching TRBD2. CDR3 length: 14 residues. The germline V gene has CDR1 MNHEY and CDR2 SMNVEV (reference sequence). The junction had 2 bases not matched to a gene; V was cut back by 0 bases and J by 3 bases. CDR3 sequence: CASSLSGGNYEQYF. CDR3 nucleotide sequence: TGTGCCAGCAGTTTATCGGGGGGGAACTACGAGCAGTACTTC.

This chain links TRBV4-1 with TRBJ2-7, with 10 positions matching TRBD1. The CDR3 is 13 residues long. The ends lost 4 bases at V and 5 bases at J; junction bases unmatched: 2. CDR1 is MGHRA, CDR2 YSYEKL, per germline. The CDR3 loop is CASSLGQGDEQYF. DNA for the CDR3: TGCGCCAGCAGCCTCGGACAGGGGGACGAGCAGTACTTC.

This clone was seen a handful of times. The chain has TRBV21-1 and TRBJ2-3; the table calls TRBD1, which could not be checked here. TRBV21-1 is classified as a pseudogene. The CDR3 runs to 12 residues. The CDR3, as DNA: TGTGCCGATAGGCAGGGCACAGATACGCAGTATTTT. This codes for CADRQGTDTQYF.

The chain combines TRBV28 with TRBJ2-3, with D unclear. V was clipped by 6 bases and J by 2 bases, with 9 bases between them. The V gene's germline CDR1 is MDHEN and CDR2 SYDVKM. CDR3 length: 13 amino acids. CDR3 sequence reads: CASSWSYTDTQYF. The CDR3 nucleotides read TGTGCCAGCAGCTGGTCCTACACAGATACGCAGTATTTT.

The chain uses TRBV7-7 and TRBJ2-5; 8 bases are shared with TRBD2. V lost 1 base and J lost 1; bases outside the gene matches: 5. CDR3 length equals 16 residues. Germline V lookup: CDR1 SSHAT, CDR2 FNYEAQ (reference sequence). The CDR3 coding sequence is TGTGCCAGCAGCTTAGGAGGTCTAGCGGGCCAAGAGACCCAGTACTTC. Residues: CASSLGGLAGQETQYF.

This chain connects TRBV5-1 to TRBJ2-6; TRBD1 aligns across 12 bases. Per the germline V gene, CDR1 is SGHRS and CDR2 is YFSETQ. J was trimmed by 2 bases and V by 4 bases; bases with no gene match: 7. The CDR3 spans 18 residues. CDR3 nucleotide sequence: TGCGCCAGCAGCGATCCGGGACAGGGGGCGGCTGGGGCCAACGTCCTGACTTTC. It is translated as CASSDPGQGAAGANVLTF.

The chain has TRBV21-1 and TRBJ2-2; the table's D call TRBD2 went unverified against the DNA. TRBV21-1 has pseudogene status. CDR3 length: 17 residues. CDR3 nucleotide sequence: TGTGCCAGCAATCTCGGGGTTAGCGGGAGTTTAACCGGGGAGCTGTTTTTT. This gives the protein CASNLGVSGSLTGELFF.

This sequence joins TRBV7-9 and TRBJ2-3, with TRBD1 matching 8 bases. The CDR3 covers 13 residues. Germline CDR1 is SEHNR and CDR2 is FQNEAQ (reference sequence). With 6 bases clipped from V and 4 bases from J, the junction kept 3 bases outside the gene matches. The CDR3 reads CASSSGQADTQYF. CDR3 bases: TGTGCCAGCAGTTCGGGACAGGCAGATACGCAGTATTTT.

The V and J genes are TRBV2 and TRBJ1-1; D is unresolved. The V and J ends lost 5 bases and 5 bases respectively, with 15 bases between them. CDR1 is SNHLY and CDR2 is FYNNEI in the germline V gene. The CDR3 runs 14 residues. The CDR3 DNA reads TGTGCCAGCAGTCACACGGACGGGAGGACTGAAGCTTTCTTT. Its protein is CASSHTDGRTEAFF.

This clone was observed once. The V call is TRBV5-5, the J call TRBJ1-5, with 7 bases that match TRBD1. The CDR3 is 14 residues long. The germline gives CDR1 SGHKS, CDR2 YYEKEE (reference sequence). J lost 9 bases, V lost 4 bases, and 10 bases had no gene match. The CDR3 spells CASSPRTGAWPQHF. The CDR3 DNA sequence: TGTGCCAGCAGCCCACGGACAGGCGCCTGGCCCCAGCATTTT.

The chain has TRBV5-1 and TRBJ2-2; 7 bases are shared with TRBD2. J lost 3 bases, V lost 7 bases, and 12 bases had no gene match. The CDR3 covers 16 residues. Per germline, CDR1 SGHRS and CDR2 YFSETQ. The DNA for the CDR3 is TGCGCCAGCTGCGGCTCCGGGACTACCGACACCGGGGAGCTGTTTTTT. It translates to CASCGSGTTDTGELFF. Together with reference TRBV5-1 and TRBJ2-2, the CDR3 gives the full variable domain: KAGVTQTPRYLIKTRGQQVTLSCSPISGHRSVSWYQQTPGQGLQFLFEYFSETQRNKGNFPGRFSGRQFSNSRSEMNVSTLELGDSALYLCASCGSGTTDTGELFFGEGSRLTVL.

The chain is built from TRBV11-2 and TRBJ1-2; 7 positions agree with TRBD1. Germline-derived CDR1 and CDR2 are SGHAT and FQNNGV. The CDR3 runs to 15 residues. V was clipped by 5 bases and J by 4 bases; unmatched bases: 10. CDR3 sequence (DNA): TGTGCCAGCAGCCCCCGACAGGGAACGACCTATGGCTACACCTTC. Translating it yields CASSPRQGTTYGYTF.

J is TRBJ1-1 and V is TRBV3-1 (or the pseudogene TRBV3-2), with 9 bases matching TRBD1. The CDR3 totals 15 residues. J lost 3 bases, V lost 4 bases, and 6 bases had no gene match. Germline V gene lookup returns CDR1 LGHDT and CDR2 YNNKEL (reference sequence). The CDR3 DNA reads as TGTGCCAGCAGCCCCAGACAGGGGGTGGACACTGAAGCTTTCTTT. Its translation: CASSPRQGVDTEAFF.